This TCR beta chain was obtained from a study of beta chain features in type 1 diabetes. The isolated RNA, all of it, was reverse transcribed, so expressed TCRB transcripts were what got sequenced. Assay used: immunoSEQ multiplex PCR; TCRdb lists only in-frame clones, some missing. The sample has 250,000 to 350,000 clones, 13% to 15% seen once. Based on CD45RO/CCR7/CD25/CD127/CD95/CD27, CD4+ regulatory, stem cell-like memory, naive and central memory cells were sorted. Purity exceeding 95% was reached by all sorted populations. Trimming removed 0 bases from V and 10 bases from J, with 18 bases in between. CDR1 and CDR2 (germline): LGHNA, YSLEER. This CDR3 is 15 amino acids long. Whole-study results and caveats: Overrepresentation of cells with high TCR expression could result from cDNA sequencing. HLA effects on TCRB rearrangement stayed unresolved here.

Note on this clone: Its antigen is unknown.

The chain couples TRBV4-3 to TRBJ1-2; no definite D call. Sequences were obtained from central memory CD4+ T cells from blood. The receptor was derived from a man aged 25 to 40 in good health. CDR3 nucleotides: TGCGCCAGCAGCCAAGATCAGTTTTCCAGGTCTGCCTACACCTTC. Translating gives CASSQDQFSRSAYTF.